This T cell receptor beta chain emerged from a study of chemoradiotherapy in HPV16-positive cancers. Findings and limits, study-wide: Better recurrence-free survival went with HPV-responsive T-cell expansion in HPV16-positive patients. Non-HPV-specific T cells did not expand in tumors during treatment, whereas candidate HPV-specific clones and E7-related motifs did. HPV-specific T cells were functionally defined from only a couple of HPV16-positive patients.

Clones were sequenced by immunoSEQ multiplex PCR, and TCRdb holds only the in-frame ones, with some missing. This repertoire shows 2,900 or so clones, around 90% found once; its top ten account for less than 6.5%. Turning to this clone: The antigen remains undetermined.

Germline CDR1 and CDR2: KGHSH and LQKENI. Losses at the gene ends were 3 bases for V and 13 bases for J; bases not matched to a gene: 10. This CDR3 has 13 residues. This clonotype was obtained from a human donor with HPV-associated anogenital cancer. This sequence joins TRBV18 and TRBJ2-5; TRBD1 aligns across 8 bases. The material was tumor tissue, obtained from a patient who underwent chemoradiotherapy. The CDR3, as DNA: TGTGCCAGCTCACCGGGTACTAACGACAGGGGGTACTTC. Residues: CASSPGTNDRGYF.